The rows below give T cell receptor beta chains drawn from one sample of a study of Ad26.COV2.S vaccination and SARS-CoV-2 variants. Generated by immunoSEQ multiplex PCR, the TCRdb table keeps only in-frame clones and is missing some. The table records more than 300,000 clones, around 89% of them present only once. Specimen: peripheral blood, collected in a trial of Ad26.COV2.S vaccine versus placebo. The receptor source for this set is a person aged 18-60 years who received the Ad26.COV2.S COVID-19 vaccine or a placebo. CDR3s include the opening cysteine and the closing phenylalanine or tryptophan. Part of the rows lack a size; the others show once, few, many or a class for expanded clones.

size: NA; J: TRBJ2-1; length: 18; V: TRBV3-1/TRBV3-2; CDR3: CASSQDPGGMGEWDEQFF
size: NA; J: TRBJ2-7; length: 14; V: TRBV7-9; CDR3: CASSLGTSQYEQYF
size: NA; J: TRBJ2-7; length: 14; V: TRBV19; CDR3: CATARTGGGYEQYF
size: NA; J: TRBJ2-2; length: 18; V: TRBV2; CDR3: CASSVRTSGGLNTGELFF
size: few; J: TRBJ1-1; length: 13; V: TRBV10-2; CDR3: CASSVTGGTEAFF
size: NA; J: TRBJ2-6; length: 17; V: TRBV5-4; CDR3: CASSWGQAVSGANVLTF
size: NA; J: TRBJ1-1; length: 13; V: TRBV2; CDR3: CASEQPMNTEAFF
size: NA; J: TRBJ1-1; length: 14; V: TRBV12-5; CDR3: CASGPGGGDTEAFF
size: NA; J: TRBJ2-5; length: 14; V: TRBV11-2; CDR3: CASSLVRTKETQYF
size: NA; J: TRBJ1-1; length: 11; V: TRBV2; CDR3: CASSRTLEAFF
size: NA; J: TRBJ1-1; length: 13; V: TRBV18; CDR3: CASSVGQDTEAFF
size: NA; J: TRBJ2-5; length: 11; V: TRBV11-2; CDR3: CASSSPRTQYF
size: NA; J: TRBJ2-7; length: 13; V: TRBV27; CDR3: CASSFGTSYEQYF
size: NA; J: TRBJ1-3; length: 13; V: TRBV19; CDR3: CASSTGTEDTIYF
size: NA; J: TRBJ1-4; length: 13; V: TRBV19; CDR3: CASREATNEKLFF
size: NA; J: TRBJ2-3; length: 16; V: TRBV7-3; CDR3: CASSGRRAGFTDTQYF
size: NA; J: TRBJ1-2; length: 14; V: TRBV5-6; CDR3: CASSEGTGNYGYTF
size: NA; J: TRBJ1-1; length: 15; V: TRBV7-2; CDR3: CASSLSTESNTEAFF
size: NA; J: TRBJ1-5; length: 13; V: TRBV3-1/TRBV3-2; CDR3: CASSRGQYQPQHF
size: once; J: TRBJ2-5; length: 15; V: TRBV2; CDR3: CASQGIIGAQETQYF